The clone carrying this T cell receptor beta chain was picked up many times. This sample stems from a study of T cells in Graves' hyperthyroidism and ophthalmopathy. RNA transcripts yielded amplified TCR beta CDR3 regions. The HTBI primer set drove a first-round RT-PCR of the TCR CDR3. TCRdb reanalysed the multiplex PCR reads using MiXCR and keeps one entry per CDR3 protein. This table has roughly 500,000 distinct CDR3 sequences, about 16% appearing once. The CDR3 has 15 amino acids. The V and J ends lost 2 bases and 1 base respectively, with 12 bases between them. The V gene's germline CDR1 is SGHKS and CDR2 YYEKEE (reference sequence).

The chain recombines TRBV5-5 with TRBJ1-1, with a possible D match to TRBD1 (5 bases). This clonotype was sampled from a woman aged 30 to 39 with Graves' ophthalmopathy. Sequencing input: blood. CDR3 loop: CASSFNSQGNTEAFF. CDR3 DNA: TGTGCCAGCAGCTTCAACAGTCAGGGGAACACTGAAGCTTTCTTT.